This is a list of T cell receptor beta chains from one sample in a study of cytotoxic CD8 clonotypes in ibrutinib-treated CLL. Generated by immunoSEQ multiplex PCR, the TCRdb table keeps only in-frame clones and is missing some. Found here are about 130,000 clones, 80% to 90% of them singletons; the top ten hold about 3.3%. The input for sequencing was PBMCs, taken after 24 months of ibrutinib treatment. These receptors all stem from a human donor with chronic lymphocytic leukemia. CDR3s leave out the opening cysteine and the closing phenylalanine or tryptophan. Rows give clone size only sometimes, using once, few, many, or a class for an expanded clone.

v_call: TRBV27
clone_size: once
j_call: TRBJ2-3
cdr3_aa: ASSLGVTDTQY

v_call: TRBV27
clone_size: -
j_call: TRBJ1-2
cdr3_aa: ASSLASVGGYGYT

v_call: TRBV7-9
clone_size: many
j_call: TRBJ2-7
cdr3_aa: ASSSSSGGQY

v_call: TRBV18
clone_size: -
j_call: TRBJ1-1
cdr3_aa: ASSRTGDKGEAF

v_call: TRBV10-3
clone_size: -
j_call: TRBJ1-5
cdr3_aa: ATSYRVEGQPQH

v_call: TRBV10-3
clone_size: -
j_call: TRBJ2-3
cdr3_aa: AISLGGGSTDTQY

v_call: TRBV4-2
clone_size: -
j_call: TRBJ2-7
cdr3_aa: ASSQLVGGDYEQY

v_call: TRBV6-1
clone_size: -
j_call: TRBJ1-1
cdr3_aa: ASSEVLGGTEAF

v_call: TRBV30
clone_size: -
j_call: TRBJ1-1
cdr3_aa: AWSGGQQNTEAF

v_call: TRBV7-8
clone_size: -
j_call: TRBJ2-1
cdr3_aa: ASSSTRVEQF

v_call: TRBV7-6
clone_size: -
j_call: TRBJ2-5
cdr3_aa: ASSLAGFKTQY

v_call: TRBV6-6
clone_size: -
j_call: TRBJ1-5
cdr3_aa: ASSYDAVLSNQPQH

v_call: TRBV15
clone_size: -
j_call: TRBJ1-4
cdr3_aa: ATSIGQGNEKLF

v_call: TRBV28
clone_size: many
j_call: TRBJ2-7
cdr3_aa: ASSFTGGDYEQY

v_call: TRBV5-1
clone_size: -
j_call: TRBJ1-2
cdr3_aa: ASSLEWDNYGYT

v_call: TRBV7-2
clone_size: -
j_call: TRBJ1-3
cdr3_aa: ASSLGKGALGNTIY

v_call: TRBV11-3
clone_size: -
j_call: TRBJ1-1
cdr3_aa: ASSPPGGMNTEAF

v_call: TRBV19
clone_size: -
j_call: TRBJ1-3
cdr3_aa: ASSIQGTVGNTIY

v_call: TRBV5-5
clone_size: -
j_call: TRBJ2-7
cdr3_aa: ASRPWGGYEQY

v_call: TRBV5-8
clone_size: -
j_call: TRBJ2-1
cdr3_aa: ASSLSKSYYNEQF

v_call: TRBV2
clone_size: -
j_call: TRBJ2-1
cdr3_aa: ASTPPKGQAYNEQF

v_call: TRBV5-6
clone_size: once
j_call: TRBJ1-2
cdr3_aa: ASSQARTGEGQYT

v_call: TRBV27
clone_size: -
j_call: TRBJ1-6
cdr3_aa: ASSFRQGYYNSPLH

v_call: TRBV28
clone_size: -
j_call: TRBJ1-6
cdr3_aa: ASRGVSPLH

v_call: TRBV20-1
clone_size: -
j_call: TRBJ1-2
cdr3_aa: SAFSVGYT